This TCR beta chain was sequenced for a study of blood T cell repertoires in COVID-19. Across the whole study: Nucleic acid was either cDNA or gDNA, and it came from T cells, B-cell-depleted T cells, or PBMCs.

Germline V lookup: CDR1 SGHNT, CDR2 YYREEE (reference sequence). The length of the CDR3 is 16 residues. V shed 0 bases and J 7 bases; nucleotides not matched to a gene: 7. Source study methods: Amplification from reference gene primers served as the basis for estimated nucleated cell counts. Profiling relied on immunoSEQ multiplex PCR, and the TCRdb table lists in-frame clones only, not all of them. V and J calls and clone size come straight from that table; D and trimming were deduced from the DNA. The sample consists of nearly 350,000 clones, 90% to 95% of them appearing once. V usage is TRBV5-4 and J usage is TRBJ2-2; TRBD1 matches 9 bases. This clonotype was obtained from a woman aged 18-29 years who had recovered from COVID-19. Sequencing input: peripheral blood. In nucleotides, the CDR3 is TGTGCCAGCAGCTTGGGGGGGGACAGGGCCATCGGGGAGCTGTTTTTT. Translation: CASSLGGDRAIGELFF.